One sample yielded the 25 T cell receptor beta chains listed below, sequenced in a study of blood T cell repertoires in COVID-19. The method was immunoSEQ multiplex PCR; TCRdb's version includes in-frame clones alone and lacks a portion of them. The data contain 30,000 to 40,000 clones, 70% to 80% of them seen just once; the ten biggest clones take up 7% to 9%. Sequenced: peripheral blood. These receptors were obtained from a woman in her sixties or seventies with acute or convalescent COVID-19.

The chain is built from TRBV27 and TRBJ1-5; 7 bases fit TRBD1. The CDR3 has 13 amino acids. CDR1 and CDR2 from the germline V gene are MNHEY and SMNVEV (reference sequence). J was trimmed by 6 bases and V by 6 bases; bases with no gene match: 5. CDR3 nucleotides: TGTGCCAGCAGCTTAGGGGGCGGTCAGCCCCAGCATTTT. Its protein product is CASSLGGGQPQHF.

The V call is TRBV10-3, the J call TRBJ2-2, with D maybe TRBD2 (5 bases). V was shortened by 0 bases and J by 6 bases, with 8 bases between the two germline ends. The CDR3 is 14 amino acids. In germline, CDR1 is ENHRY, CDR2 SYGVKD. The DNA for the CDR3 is TGTGCCATCAGTGAGTCGGTGGAGGCCGGGGAGCTGTTTTTT. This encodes CAISESVEAGELFF.

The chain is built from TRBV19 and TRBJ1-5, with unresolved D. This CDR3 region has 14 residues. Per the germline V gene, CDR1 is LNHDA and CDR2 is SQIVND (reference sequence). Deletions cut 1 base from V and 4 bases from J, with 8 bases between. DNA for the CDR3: TGTGCCAGTAGTATAGGCGAGCTTAATCAGCCCCAGCATTTT. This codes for CASSIGELNQPQHF.

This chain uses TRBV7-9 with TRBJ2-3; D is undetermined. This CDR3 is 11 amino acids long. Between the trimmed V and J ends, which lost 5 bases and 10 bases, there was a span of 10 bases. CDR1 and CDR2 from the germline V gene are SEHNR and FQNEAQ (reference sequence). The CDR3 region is CASSAGEAQYF. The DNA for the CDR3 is TGTGCCAGCAGCGCTGGAGAGGCGCAGTATTTT.

The CDR3 loop reads CASSLGLAGPETQYF. CDR3 nucleotide sequence: TGTGCCAGCAGCCTCGGACTAGCGGGGCCAGAGACCCAGTACTTC. The rearrangement joins TRBV3-1 (or the pseudogene TRBV3-2) to TRBJ2-5; 12 positions agree with TRBD2. Germline V gives CDR1 LGHDT, CDR2 YNNKEL (reference sequence). The CDR3 extends over 15 amino acids. Trimming took 4 bases from V and 4 from J; bases not matched to a gene: 4.

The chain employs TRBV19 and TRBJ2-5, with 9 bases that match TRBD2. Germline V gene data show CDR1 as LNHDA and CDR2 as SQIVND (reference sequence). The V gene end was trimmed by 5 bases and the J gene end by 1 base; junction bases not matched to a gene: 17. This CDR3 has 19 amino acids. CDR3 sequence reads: CASSSHLGLAGPFQETQYF. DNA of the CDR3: TGTGCCAGTAGTTCCCACTTGGGGCTAGCGGGGCCCTTCCAAGAGACCCAGTACTTC.

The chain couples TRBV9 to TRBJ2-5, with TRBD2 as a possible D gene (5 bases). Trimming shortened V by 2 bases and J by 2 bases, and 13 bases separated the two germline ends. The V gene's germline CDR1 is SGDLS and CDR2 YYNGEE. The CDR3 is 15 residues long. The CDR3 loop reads CASSVTSGGQETQYF. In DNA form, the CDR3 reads TGTGCCAGCAGCGTTACTAGTGGTGGGCAAGAGACCCAGTACTTC.

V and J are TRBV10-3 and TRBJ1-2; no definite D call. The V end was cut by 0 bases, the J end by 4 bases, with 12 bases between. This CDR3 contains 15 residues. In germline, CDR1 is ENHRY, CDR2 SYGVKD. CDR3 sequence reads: CAISESMSGGYGYTF. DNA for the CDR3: TGTGCCATCAGTGAGTCGATGAGTGGTGGCTATGGCTACACCTTC.

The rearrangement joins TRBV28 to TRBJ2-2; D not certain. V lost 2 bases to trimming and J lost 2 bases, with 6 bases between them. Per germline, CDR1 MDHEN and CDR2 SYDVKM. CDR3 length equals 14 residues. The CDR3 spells CASSLMRNTGELFF. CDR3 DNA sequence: TGTGCCAGCAGTTTAATGAGAAACACCGGGGAGCTGTTTTTT. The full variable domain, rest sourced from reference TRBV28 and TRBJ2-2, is DVKVTQSSRYLVKRTGEKVFLECVQDMDHENMFWYRQDPGLGLRLIYFSYDVKMKEKGDIPEGYSVSREKKERFSLILESASTNQTSMYLCASSLMRNTGELFFGEGSRLTVL.

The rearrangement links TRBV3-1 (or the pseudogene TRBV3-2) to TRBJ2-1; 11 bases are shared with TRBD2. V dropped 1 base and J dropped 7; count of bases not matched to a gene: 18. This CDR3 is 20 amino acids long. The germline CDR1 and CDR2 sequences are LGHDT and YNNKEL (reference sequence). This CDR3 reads CASSQVSALAFSGGENEQFF. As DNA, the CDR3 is TGTGCCAGCAGCCAAGTCTCGGCTCTCGCCTTTAGCGGGGGGGAAAATGAGCAGTTCTTC.

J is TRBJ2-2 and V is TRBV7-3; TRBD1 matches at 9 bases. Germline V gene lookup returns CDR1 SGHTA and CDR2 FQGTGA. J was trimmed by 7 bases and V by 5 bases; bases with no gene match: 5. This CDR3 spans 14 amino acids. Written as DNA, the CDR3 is TGTGCCAGCAGCCTTGGACAGGGGCACGGGGAGCTGTTTTTT. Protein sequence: CASSLGQGHGELFF.

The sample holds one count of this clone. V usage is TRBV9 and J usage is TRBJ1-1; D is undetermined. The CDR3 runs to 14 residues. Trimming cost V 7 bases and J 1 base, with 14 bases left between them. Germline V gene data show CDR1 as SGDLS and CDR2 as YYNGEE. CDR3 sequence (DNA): TGTGCCAGCTCCCCGGCAGGTGAGAACACTGAAGCTTTCTTT. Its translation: CASSPAGENTEAFF.

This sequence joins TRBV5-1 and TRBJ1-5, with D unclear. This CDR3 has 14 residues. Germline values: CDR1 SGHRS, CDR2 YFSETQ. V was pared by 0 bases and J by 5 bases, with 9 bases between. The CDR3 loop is CASSLGFGDQPQHF. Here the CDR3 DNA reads TGCGCCAGCAGCTTGGGGTTCGGGGATCAGCCCCAGCATTTT.

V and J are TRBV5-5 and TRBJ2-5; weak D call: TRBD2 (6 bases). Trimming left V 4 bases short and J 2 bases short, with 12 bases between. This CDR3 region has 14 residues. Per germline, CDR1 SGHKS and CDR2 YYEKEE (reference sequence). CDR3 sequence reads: CASSLGLYQETQYF. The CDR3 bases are TGTGCCAGCAGCCTGGGACTGTATCAAGAGACCCAGTACTTC.

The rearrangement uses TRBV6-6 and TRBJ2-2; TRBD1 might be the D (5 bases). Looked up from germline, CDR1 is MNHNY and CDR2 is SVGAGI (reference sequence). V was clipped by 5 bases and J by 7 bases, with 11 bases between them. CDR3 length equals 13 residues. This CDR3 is CASSIGHDGELFF. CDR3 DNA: TGTGCCAGCAGTATAGGACACGACGGGGAGCTGTTTTTT.

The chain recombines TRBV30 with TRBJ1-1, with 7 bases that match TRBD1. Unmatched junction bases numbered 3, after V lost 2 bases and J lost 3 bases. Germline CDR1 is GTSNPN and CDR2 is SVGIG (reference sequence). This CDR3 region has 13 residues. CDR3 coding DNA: TGTGCCTGGAGTCTTCAGGGGGACACTGAAGCTTTCTTT. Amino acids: CAWSLQGDTEAFF. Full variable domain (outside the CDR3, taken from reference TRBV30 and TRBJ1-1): SQTIHQWPATLVQPVGSPLSLECTVEGTSNPNLYWYRQAAGRGLQLLFYSVGIGQISSEVPQNLSASRPQDRQFILSSKKLLLSDSGFYLCAWSLQGDTEAFFGQGTRLTVV.

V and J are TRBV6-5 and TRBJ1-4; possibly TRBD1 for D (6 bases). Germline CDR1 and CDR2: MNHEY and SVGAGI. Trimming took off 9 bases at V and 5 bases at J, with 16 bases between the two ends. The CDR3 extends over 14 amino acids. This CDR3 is CASMGGAINEKLFF. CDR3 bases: TGTGCCAGTATGGGGGGGGCGATAAATGAAAAACTGTTTTTT.

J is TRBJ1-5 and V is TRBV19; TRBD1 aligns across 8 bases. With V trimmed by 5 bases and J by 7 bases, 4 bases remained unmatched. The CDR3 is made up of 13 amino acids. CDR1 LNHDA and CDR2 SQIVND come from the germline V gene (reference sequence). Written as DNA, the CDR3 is TGTGCCAGTAGTGGACAGGGCGCCCAGCCCCAGCATTTT. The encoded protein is CASSGQGAQPQHF.

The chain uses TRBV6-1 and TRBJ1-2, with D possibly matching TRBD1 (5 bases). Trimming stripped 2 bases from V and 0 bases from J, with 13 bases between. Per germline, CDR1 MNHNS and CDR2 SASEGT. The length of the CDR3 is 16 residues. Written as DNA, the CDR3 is TGTGCCAGCAGTGAATACAGACAGACCACTAACTATGGCTACACCTTC. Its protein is CASSEYRQTTNYGYTF.

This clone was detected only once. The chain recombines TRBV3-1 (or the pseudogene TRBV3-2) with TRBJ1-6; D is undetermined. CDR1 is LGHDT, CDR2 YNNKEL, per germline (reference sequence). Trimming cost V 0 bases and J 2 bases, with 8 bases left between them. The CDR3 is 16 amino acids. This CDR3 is CASSQDPGTYNSPLHF. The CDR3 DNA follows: TGTGCCAGCAGCCAAGATCCTGGCACCTATAATTCACCCCTCCACTTT.

The CDR3 region is CASSQVGTKYEQYF. CDR3 sequence (DNA): TGTGCCAGCAGCCAAGTCGGGACAAAGTACGAGCAGTACTTC. This rearrangement joins TRBV3-1 (or the pseudogene TRBV3-2) to TRBJ2-7; D is perhaps TRBD1 (6 bases). The CDR3 length is 14 residues. CDR1 LGHDT and CDR2 YNNKEL come from the germline V gene (reference sequence). Trimming took off 1 base at V and 4 bases at J, with 11 bases between the two ends.

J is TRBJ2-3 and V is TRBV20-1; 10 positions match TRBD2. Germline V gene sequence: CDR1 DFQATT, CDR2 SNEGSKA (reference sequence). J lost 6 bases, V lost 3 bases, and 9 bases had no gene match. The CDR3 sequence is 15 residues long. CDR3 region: CSASFGLAGDDTQYF. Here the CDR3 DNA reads TGCAGTGCTAGTTTCGGGCTAGCGGGGGATGATACGCAGTATTTT.

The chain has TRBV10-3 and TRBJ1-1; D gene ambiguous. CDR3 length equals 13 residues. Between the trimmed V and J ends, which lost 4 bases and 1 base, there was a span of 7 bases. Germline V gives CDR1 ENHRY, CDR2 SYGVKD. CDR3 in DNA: TGTGCCATCAGTGTACAACAGAACACTGAAGCTTTCTTT. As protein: CAISVQQNTEAFF.

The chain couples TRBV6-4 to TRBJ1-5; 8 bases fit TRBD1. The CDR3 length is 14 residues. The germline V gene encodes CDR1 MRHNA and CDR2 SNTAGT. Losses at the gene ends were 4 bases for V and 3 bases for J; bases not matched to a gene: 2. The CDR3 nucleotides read TGTGCCAGCAGTGTGACAGGGGACAATCAGCCCCAGCATTTT. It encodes CASSVTGDNQPQHF.

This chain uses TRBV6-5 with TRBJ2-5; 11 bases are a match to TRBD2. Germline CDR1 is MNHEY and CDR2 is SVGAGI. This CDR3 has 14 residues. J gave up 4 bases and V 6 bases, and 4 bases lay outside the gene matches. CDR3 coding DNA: TGTGCCAGCAGACATAGCGGGGGGGCAGAGACCCAGTACTTC. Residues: CASRHSGGAETQYF.